This T cell receptor (beta chain) was documented in a study of PD-1 blockade in classical Hodgkin lymphoma. TCRdb keeps only in-frame clones here, not all; method: immunoSEQ multiplex PCR. The sample has about 90,000 clones, around 90% seen once. The CDR3 spans 14 residues. Trimming removed 6 bases from V and 8 bases from J; junction bases left unmatched: 6. The germline gives CDR1 SQVTM, CDR2 ANQGSEA. Study results and caveats: Patients who initiated nivolumab within 1 year of ASCT were excluded. Diversity in CD4+ TCRs, unlike that measured in CD8+ TCRs, had risen significantly by C4D1. Partial responders and progressors had significantly lower baseline TCR diversity. Newly diagnosed patients were reported to start with lower TCR diversity than healthy donors.

Each patient relapsed following autologous stem cell transplantation, and prior brentuximab vedotin exposure differed. Notes on this clone: The antigen is unknown.

This clonotype originated in a human donor with classical Hodgkin lymphoma. The genes are TRBV29-1 and TRBJ2-2; 13 nucleotides agree with TRBD2. This sample comprised peripheral blood mononuclear cells (PBMCs), obtained before the second cycle of nivolumab. In DNA, the CDR3 is TGCAGCGTACCCGGACTAGCGGGAGAAGGGGAGCTGTTTTTT. Its translation is CSVPGLAGEGELFF.